The clone carrying this T cell receptor beta chain showed up just a few times. Its specificity is unknown. These data are taken from a study of beta chain features in type 1 diabetes. Study details: Researchers looked at 95 million to 140 million sorted cells across all samples.

Expressed TCRB transcripts were sequenced, since all the RNA that had been isolated was reverse transcribed. Assay used: immunoSEQ multiplex PCR; TCRdb lists only in-frame clones, some missing. The data show roughly 300,000 clones, approximately 15% seen once. Whole-study results and caveats: At VDJ recombination sites, type 1 diabetes patients had fewer insertions and more deleted nucleotides.

V lost 9 bases to trimming and J lost 6 bases; unmatched junction nucleotides: 20. CDR3 length: 17 residues. The germline CDR1 and CDR2 sequences are MRHNA and SNTAGT. Sequences were obtained from central memory CD4+ T cells from blood. This clonotype originated in a man younger than 45 in good health. V gene TRBV6-4 combines with J gene TRBJ2-7; 10 bases are shared with TRBD1. The CDR3 is CASKNYLGTGASGEQYV. The CDR3 bases are TGTGCCAGTAAAAACTACCTAGGGACAGGGGCTTCCGGCGAGCAGTACGTC.